This record covers a single T cell receptor (beta chain). Germline V gene sequence: CDR1 SGHVS, CDR2 FQNEAQ. V was shortened by 4 bases and J by 6 bases, with 12 bases between the two germline ends. This CDR3 contains 13 residues. These data originate in a study of blood T cell repertoires in COVID-19. The overall study: Samples representing acute and convalescent COVID-19 were sourced from the United States, Italy and Spain. Sources were T cells, B-cell-depleted T cells, or PBMCs; the material itself was cDNA or gDNA.

Assay: immunoSEQ multiplex PCR; the TCRdb copy retains only in-frame clones and omits some. The repertoire holds around 500,000 clones, with around nine tenths as singletons. The study assigned cohorts using participant-reported clinical history. Donors in Cohort 3 who had recovered were those with two negative PCRs, healthcare professional clearance, or resolution of their symptoms. The TCR sequence derives from a woman between 40 and 50 years old who had recovered from COVID-19. The specimen sequenced was PBMCs or T cells enriched from blood (not recorded which). The V call is TRBV7-8, the J call TRBJ1-1; D ambiguous. The CDR3 region is CASSWRELAEAFF. The DNA for the CDR3 is TGTGCCAGCAGCTGGAGGGAATTGGCTGAAGCTTTCTTT.